This T cell receptor beta chain was captured by sequencing in a study of OX40 agonist ivuxolimab in advanced cancers. About the study as a whole: Ivuxolimab was an agonistic, fully human IgG2 monoclonal antibody directed against OX40 (CD134), a costimulatory receptor. Intravenous ivuxolimab was administered to patients every 2 weeks at six dose levels: 0.01, 0.1, 0.3, 1.5, 3 and 10 mg/kg. Of the roughly 50 dose-escalation patients, hepatocellular carcinoma was present in about 20, melanoma in around 15, renal cell carcinoma in 9 and head and neck cancer in 9. A male proportion of under 85% and a mean age of around 60 years, ranging from about 23 to 90, were recorded for the dose-escalation cohort. Prior anti-PD-1, anti-PD-L1 or anti-CTLA-4 therapy was permitted, and about two fifths of dose-escalation patients had received checkpoint inhibitors. Partial responses occurred in three dose-escalation patients, of whom one had hepatocellular carcinoma and two had cutaneous melanoma. The point of sequencing TCRbeta in the periphery was to test whether ivuxolimab changed TCR sequence diversity and drove clonal T-cell expansion. The paper describes the monotherapy dose-escalation part (N of about 52 patients) of the phase I trial of ivuxolimab. General study outcomes and caveats: After ivuxolimab, CD8+ T cells had more expanded clones than CD4+ T cells on average. Low levels of normalized T-cell clonal expansion were also seen in some patients who did not respond. The antigen specificity of the peripheral T cells that underwent clonal expansion was not determined. In the 0.1-3.0 mg/kg groups, partial responders had among the lowest normalized peripheral clonal expansion, particularly in CD8+ T cells. At doses of 0.1 to 3.0 mg/kg, clonal expansion of both CD4+ and CD8+ T cells in blood was seen between baseline and week 6.

Notes on this clone: This receptor's antigen is unknown. The input lacks base qualities; no much larger clone sits a single base away.

Genomic DNA was extracted from sorted cells for sequencing of the TCRbeta CDR3 region. TCRbeta CDR3 regions were sequenced using the immunoSEQ Assay. In TCRdb, the immuneACCESS table is reduced to in-frame sequences with V and J assigned. These tables do not hold every clone; where another copy was compared, an unresolved V gene accounts for under half, and the others remain unexplained. The sample includes tens of thousands of clones, with more than 90% observed a single time. 0.55% to 0.75% of the sample rests with the top ten. Patients with a history of autoimmune disease or receiving systemic immunosuppression were excluded from the trial. Peripheral blood for TCR sequencing was collected from all dose cohorts at baseline, on cycle 4 day 1, and on cycle 7 day 1. Samples were obtained from an open-label, multicenter, first-in-human phase I dose-escalation trial of ivuxolimab. Adults with locally advanced or metastatic melanoma, renal cell carcinoma, hepatocellular carcinoma or head and neck squamous cell carcinoma were enrolled in the trial. CD4+ and CD8+ T cells were sorted separately from peripheral blood before TCR sequencing.

The CDR3 runs 15 amino acids, cysteine and phenylalanine included. Just CDR3 DNA is preserved here, 45 bases in frame from base 1. CDR1 and CDR2 are drawn from the germline V gene (reference sequence): MNHNY, SVGAGI. Trimming removed 2 bases from V and 4 bases from J, leaving 14 bases between the germline ends. The receptor comes from an adult with an advanced solid tumor such as melanoma, head and neck, liver or kidney cancer. Here the sequenced sample was CD4+ or CD8+ T cells sorted from blood, taken in a trial of the OX40 agonist ivuxolimab. The V and J segments used are TRBV6-6 and TRBJ2-5; a weak D assignment points to TRBD2 (6 bases agree). The DNA sequence is TGTGCCAGCAGTTACCCCTCGGGGGTCGGAGAGACCCAGTACTTC. This sequence encodes CASSYPSGVGETQYF.